This TCR beta chain was sequenced during a study of T cell clones after liver transplantation. Study-wide context: TCRbeta sequencing after a pre-transplant mixed lymphocyte reaction identified graft-donor-reactive clones, later tracked in post-transplant blood. Blood was drawn pre-transplant, before withdrawal, and after full or failed withdrawal. General study results and limits: Donor-reactive sequences fell more than third party-reactive ones, suggesting partial deletion.

About this clone: Its specificity is not known.

V gave up 3 bases and J gave up 1 base, with 13 bases separating them. Germline values: CDR1 KGHSH, CDR2 LQKENI. This CDR3 comprises 15 residues. Produced via immunoSEQ multiplex PCR; TCRdb's table is partial and in-frame only. The sample includes tens of thousands of clones, roughly 92% of them seen just once. The sample here was CD4+ T cells from blood, taken about 25 months after liver transplant. The receptor was derived from a human patient who received a liver transplant. Some T cells may have originated in the graft donor. The chain carries TRBV18 and TRBJ2-7; possible D gene TRBD2, 5 bases. DNA for the CDR3: TGTGCCAGCTCACCGGAGGCGGGTGGGTCCTACGAGCAGTACTTC. It yields the protein CASSPEAGGSYEQYF.